This entry features one T cell receptor (beta chain) sequence. The antigen is not known. Stated time point: late sampling 161 to 241 days after vaccination in a few convalescent patients. Treatment defined: roughly 10-day PBMC culture with coronavirus spike peptide pools or control peptides (ViraFEST assay). Cultured CD4+ T-cell DNA underwent Oncomine TCR Beta short-read sequencing. MiXCR, applied by TCRdb to the PCR reads, yields one record per CDR3 protein. In the table there are approximately 23,000 distinct CDR3 sequences, more than 30% of which are singletons. This CDR3 is 17 amino acids long. J gave up 6 bases and V 1 base, and 6 bases lay outside the gene matches. Looked up from germline, CDR1 is LNHNV and CDR2 is YYDKDF (reference sequence). This sample is part of a study of vaccination and CD4 T cells after COVID-19.

The clonotype was recovered from a human donor who had recovered from COVID-19. The rearrangement links TRBV15 to TRBJ2-3, with TRBD2 matching 14 bases. Source: CD4+ T cells from blood, cultured in vitro, taken about 7 months after SARS-CoV-2 vaccination. CDR3 region: CATSRGGTSGSRDTQYF. The CDR3 region has the DNA TGTGCCACCAGCAGAGGCGGGACTAGCGGGAGTCGGGATACGCAGTATTTT.